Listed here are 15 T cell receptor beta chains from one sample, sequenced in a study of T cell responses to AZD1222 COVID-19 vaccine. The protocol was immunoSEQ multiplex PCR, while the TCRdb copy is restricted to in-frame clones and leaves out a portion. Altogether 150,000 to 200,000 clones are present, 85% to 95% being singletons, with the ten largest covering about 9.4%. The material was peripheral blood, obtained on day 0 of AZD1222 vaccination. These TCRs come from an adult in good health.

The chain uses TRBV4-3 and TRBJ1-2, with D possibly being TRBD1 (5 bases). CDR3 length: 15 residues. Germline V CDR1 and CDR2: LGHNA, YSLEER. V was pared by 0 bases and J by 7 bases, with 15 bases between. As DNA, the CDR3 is TGCGCCAGCAGCCAAGATCTCCAGGGAGGGTTTGGCTACACCTTC. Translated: CASSQDLQGGFGYTF.

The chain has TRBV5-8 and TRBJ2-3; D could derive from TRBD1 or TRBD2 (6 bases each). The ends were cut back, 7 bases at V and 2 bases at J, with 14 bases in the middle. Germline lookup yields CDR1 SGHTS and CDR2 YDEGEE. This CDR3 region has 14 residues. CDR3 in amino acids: CASSRGLTTDTQYF. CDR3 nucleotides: TGTGCCAGCTCCAGGGGACTGACCACAGATACGCAGTATTTT.

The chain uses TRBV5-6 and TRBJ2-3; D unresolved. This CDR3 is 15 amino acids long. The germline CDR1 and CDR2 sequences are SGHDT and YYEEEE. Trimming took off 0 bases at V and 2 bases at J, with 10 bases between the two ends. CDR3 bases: TGTGCCAGCAGCTTGGACGGACCGCTCACAGATACGCAGTATTTT. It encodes CASSLDGPLTDTQYF.

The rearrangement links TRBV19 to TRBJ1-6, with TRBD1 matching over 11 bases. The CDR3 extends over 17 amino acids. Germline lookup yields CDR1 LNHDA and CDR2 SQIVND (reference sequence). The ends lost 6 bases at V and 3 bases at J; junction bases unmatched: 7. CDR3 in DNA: TGTGCCAGTAGATTCCGGGACAGGGGGGACTATAATTCACCCCTCCACTTT. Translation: CASRFRDRGDYNSPLHF.

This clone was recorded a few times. The CDR3 DNA sequence: TGTGCCAGCAGTTTAGTGACAGCCTATGGCTACACCTTC. Translated, it gives CASSLVTAYGYTF. The V call is TRBV12-3 or TRBV12-4, the J call TRBJ1-2, with D tentatively TRBD1 (5 bases). Trimming pared 1 base from V and 4 bases from J, leaving 7 bases between. The CDR3 spans 13 residues.

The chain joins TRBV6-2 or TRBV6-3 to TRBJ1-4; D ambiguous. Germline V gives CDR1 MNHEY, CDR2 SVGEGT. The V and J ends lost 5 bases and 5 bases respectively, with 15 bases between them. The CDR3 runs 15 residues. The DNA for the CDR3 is TGTGCCAGCAGTGACGACCGGGATTGGAATGAAAAACTGTTTTTT. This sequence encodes CASSDDRDWNEKLFF.

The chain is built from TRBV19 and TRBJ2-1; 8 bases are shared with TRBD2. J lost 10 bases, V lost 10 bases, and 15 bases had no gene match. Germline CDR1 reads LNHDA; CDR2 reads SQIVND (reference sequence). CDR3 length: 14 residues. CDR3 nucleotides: TGTGCCACCCGCGAGCAGCGGGAGTTCCGGGAGCAGTTCTTC. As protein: CATREQREFREQFF.

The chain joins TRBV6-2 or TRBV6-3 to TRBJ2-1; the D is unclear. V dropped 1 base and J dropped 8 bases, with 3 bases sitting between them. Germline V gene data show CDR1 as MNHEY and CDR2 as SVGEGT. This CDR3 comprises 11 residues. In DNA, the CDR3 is TGTGCCAGCAGTTACTTCGATGAGCAGTTCTTC. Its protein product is CASSYFDEQFF.

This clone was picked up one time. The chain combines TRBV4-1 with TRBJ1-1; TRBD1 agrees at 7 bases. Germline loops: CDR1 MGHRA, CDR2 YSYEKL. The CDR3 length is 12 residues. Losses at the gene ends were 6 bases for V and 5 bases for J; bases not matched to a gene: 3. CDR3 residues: CASRQGKTEAFF. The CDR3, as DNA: TGCGCCAGCAGACAGGGGAAAACTGAAGCTTTCTTT.

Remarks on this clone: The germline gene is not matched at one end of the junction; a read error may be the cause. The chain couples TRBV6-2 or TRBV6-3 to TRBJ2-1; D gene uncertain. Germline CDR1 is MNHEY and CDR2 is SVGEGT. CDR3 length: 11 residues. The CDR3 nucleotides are TGTGCCAGCAGTCACGGCCCGCGCGCGCTCTTC. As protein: CASSHGPRALF.

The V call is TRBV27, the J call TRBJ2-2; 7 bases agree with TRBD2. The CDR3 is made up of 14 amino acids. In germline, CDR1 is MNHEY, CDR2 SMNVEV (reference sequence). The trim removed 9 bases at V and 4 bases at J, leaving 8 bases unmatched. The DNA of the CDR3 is TGTGCCAGTCGACTGGGGGGGGTCACCGGGGAGCTGTTTTTT. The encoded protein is CASRLGGVTGELFF.

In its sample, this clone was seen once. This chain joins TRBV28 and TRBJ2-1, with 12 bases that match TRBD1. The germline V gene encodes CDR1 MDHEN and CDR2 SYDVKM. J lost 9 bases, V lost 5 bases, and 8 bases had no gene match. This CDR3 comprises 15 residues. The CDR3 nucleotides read TGTGCCAGCAGTGACCGGGACAGGGGGCCTATTGAGCAGTTCTTC. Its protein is CASSDRDRGPIEQFF.

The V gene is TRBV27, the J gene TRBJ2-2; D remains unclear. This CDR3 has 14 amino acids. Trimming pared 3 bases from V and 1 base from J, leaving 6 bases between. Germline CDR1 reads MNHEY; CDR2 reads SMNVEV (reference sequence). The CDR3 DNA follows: TGTGCCAGCAGTTTGTGGGGGAACACCGGGGAGCTGTTTTTT. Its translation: CASSLWGNTGELFF.

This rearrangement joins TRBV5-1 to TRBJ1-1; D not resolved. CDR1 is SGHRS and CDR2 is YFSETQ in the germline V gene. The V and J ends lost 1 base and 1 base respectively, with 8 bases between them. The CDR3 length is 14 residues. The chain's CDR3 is CASSLQRTNTEAFF. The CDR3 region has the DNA TGCGCCAGCAGCTTGCAACGGACGAACACTGAAGCTTTCTTT. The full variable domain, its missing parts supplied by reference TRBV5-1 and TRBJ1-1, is KAGVTQTPRYLIKTRGQQVTLSCSPISGHRSVSWYQQTPGQGLQFLFEYFSETQRNKGNFPGRFSGRQFSNSRSEMNVSTLELGDSALYLCASSLQRTNTEAFFGQGTRLTVV.

CDR3 coding DNA: TGTGCCACCAGTGATCCCACAGGGTATGGGGCCAACGTCCTGACTTTC. This gives the protein CATSDPTGYGANVLTF. The rearrangement uses TRBV24-1 and TRBJ2-6; D is possibly TRBD1 (6 bases). The V gene's germline CDR1 is KGHDR and CDR2 SFDVKD. V gave up 3 bases and J gave up 3 bases, with 11 bases separating them. This CDR3 comprises 16 residues.